This T cell receptor beta chain was recovered during a study of regulatory T cells in long-lasting Graves disease. The CDR3 is 14 residues long. Germline values: CDR1 SEHNR, CDR2 FQNEAQ (reference sequence). Time point in this sample: newly diagnosed GD, antithyroid drugs for less than 3 months. Following extraction of RNA from PBMCs, that RNA was used to make the TCR library. Worth noting for this clonotype: What it binds is not known. It may be a read error: a sequence one base away is much more abundant.

Building of the TCR beta libraries involved iRepertoire HTBI primers and Arm-PCR of CDR3 regions. TCRdb processed the multiplex PCR reads anew with MiXCR; each CDR3 protein has one entry. The sample holds around 330,000 distinct CDR3 sequences, 18% seen once. Findings and caveats of the study: Analyses excluded thyroid tissue, covering peripheral blood alone. TRBV28, TRBJ1-2 and TRBJ2-5 were segments that persistent disease favored.

The rearrangement joins TRBV7-9 to TRBJ2-5, with D unresolved. The sample in question was peripheral blood mononuclear cells (PBMCs), obtained at new diagnosis, from a patient treated with antithyroid drugs. This TCR derives from a female donor with Graves disease. CDR3 amino acids: CASSLELGEETQCF. As DNA, the CDR3 is TGTGCCAGCAGCTTAGAGCTGGGTGAAGAGACCCAGTGCTTC.